This TCR beta chain was sequenced in a study of beta chain features in type 1 diabetes. Broader study findings: Type 1 diabetes patients showed a moderate but significant shortening of TCRB CDR3s in all four CD4+ subsets.

For this clone: What it binds is unknown.

Expressed TCRB transcripts were sequenced after all isolated RNA was converted to cDNA. Libraries were prepared by immunoSEQ multiplex PCR; TCRdb keeps only in-frame clonotypes and omits some of them. In the table there are around 260,000 clones, approximately 20% of which are singletons. The CDR3 has 15 amino acids. J was trimmed by 6 bases and V by 1 base; bases with no gene match: 4. Germline CDR1 and CDR2: SGHTA and FQGNSA. It was one heparinised blood draw, averaging around 120 mL, that each donor gave. Material: naive CD4+ T cells from blood. The chain has TRBV7-2 and TRBJ1-5; 9 bases match TRBD1. This clonotype was sampled from a woman aged 40 to 50 with type 1 diabetes. The CDR3 is CASSLDGTGSQPQHF. The CDR3 nucleotides read TGTGCCAGCAGCTTAGATGGGACAGGGAGTCAGCCCCAGCATTTT.